The T cell receptor (beta chain) under discussion was sequenced for a study of technical replicates of blood from several donors. Repertoires were generated with immunoSEQ multiplex PCR, while TCRdb's copy carries only in-frame clones and drops some. The repertoire includes 85,000 to 90,000 clones, just under 95% of them detected once, and more than 0.25% sits in the top ten. The CDR3 runs to 15 residues. Germline CDR1 and CDR2: SGHTA and FQGTGA. The junction had 2 bases not matched to a gene; V was cut back by 4 bases and J by 0 bases. V is TRBV7-3 and J is TRBJ1-3; TRBD1 agrees at 8 bases. This TCR came from a human donor in good health. The sample taken for sequencing was T cells isolated from PBMCs. The CDR3 is CASSSTGGSGNTIYF. The CDR3 nucleotides read TGTGCCAGCAGCTCTACAGGGGGCTCTGGAAACACCATATATTTT.